These 26 T cell receptor beta chains were all obtained from the same sample, sequenced in a study of blood T cell repertoires in COVID-19. The protocol was immunoSEQ multiplex PCR, while the TCRdb copy is restricted to in-frame clones and leaves out a portion. The sample contains about 200,000 clones, over 80% of which appear only once. Sequenced material: PBMCs or T cells enriched from blood (not recorded which). The receptors originated from a man aged 25 to 45 who had recovered from COVID-19.

V usage is TRBV7-6 and J usage is TRBJ1-2; D is ambiguous. CDR3 size: 13 residues. The V end was cut by 0 bases, the J end by 8 bases, with 10 bases between. Germline CDR1 reads SGHVS; CDR2 reads FNYEAQ. CDR3 sequence (DNA): TGTGCCAGCAGCTTAGCTGGAGGGAAAGGCTACACCTTC. Protein sequence: CASSLAGGKGYTF. Full variable domain (rest looked up from reference TRBV7-6 and TRBJ1-2): GAGVSQSPRYKVTKRGQDVALRCDPISGHVSLYWYRQALGQGPEFLTYFNYEAQQDKSGLPNDRFSAERPEGSISTLTIQRTEQRDSAMYRCASSLAGGKGYTFGSGTRLTVV.

The chain combines TRBV5-1 with TRBJ2-7, with 7 nucleotides matching TRBD1. Germline V CDR1 and CDR2: SGHRS, YFSETQ. The trim removed 4 bases at V and 5 bases at J, leaving 9 bases unmatched. This CDR3 region has 14 residues. The CDR3 DNA reads as TGCGCCAGCAGCCTCCCGGGACAGCACCACGAGCAGTACTTC. As protein: CASSLPGQHHEQYF. The full variable domain, in which reference TRBV5-1 and TRBJ2-7 provide the parts outside the CDR3, is KAGVTQTPRYLIKTRGQQVTLSCSPISGHRSVSWYQQTPGQGLQFLFEYFSETQRNKGNFPGRFSGRQFSNSRSEMNVSTLELGDSALYLCASSLPGQHHEQYFGPGTRLTVT.

The J gene is TRBJ1-2, the V gene TRBV3-1 (or the pseudogene TRBV3-2), with TRBD1 identical over 9 bases. Germline V gene lookup returns CDR1 LGHDT and CDR2 YNNKEL (reference sequence). There are 15 residues in the CDR3. J gave up 2 bases and V 3 bases, and 4 bases lay outside the gene matches. The CDR3 loop is CASSQGQGRNYGYTF. In DNA, the CDR3 is TGTGCCAGCAGCCAGGGACAGGGAAGGAACTATGGCTACACCTTC.

This chain connects TRBV5-1 to TRBJ1-5, with 10 positions matching TRBD1. CDR1 and CDR2 from the germline V gene are SGHRS and YFSETQ. The CDR3 consists of 15 residues. V was clipped by 2 bases and J by 6 bases; unmatched bases: 5. CDR3 residues: CASSLGGTGAQPQHF. CDR3 nucleotides: TGCGCCAGCAGCTTAGGCGGGACAGGGGCTCAGCCCCAGCATTTT.

This clone was seen more than once but under ten times. CDR3 DNA sequence: TGTGCCAGCAGTTTACCCGGGACAGGGTCGAACACTGAAGCTTTCTTT. Its translation: CASSLPGTGSNTEAFF. The gene calls are TRBV28 and TRBJ1-1; 9 positions agree with TRBD1. The germline gives CDR1 MDHEN, CDR2 SYDVKM. The CDR3 extends over 16 amino acids. Trimming removed 2 bases from V and 1 base from J; junction bases left unmatched: 5.

The chain recombines TRBV5-1 with TRBJ1-4; D gene ambiguous. CDR1 and CDR2 from the germline V gene are SGHRS and YFSETQ. The CDR3 length is 16 residues. V was shortened by 0 bases and J by 10 bases, with 19 bases between the two germline ends. The DNA of the CDR3 is TGCGCCAGCAGCTTGGACGGCTGGGAGTATGAAGGAAAACTGTTTTTT. It specifies CASSLDGWEYEGKLFF.

The V call is TRBV18, the J call TRBJ2-4, with a weak D call TRBD1 (6 bases). V was pared by 1 base and J by 5 bases, with 6 bases between. This CDR3 is 13 amino acids long. Germline CDR1 KGHSH, CDR2 LQKENI. CDR3 amino acids: CASSPQGENIQYF. The CDR3 DNA sequence: TGTGCCAGCTCACCACAGGGGGAAAACATTCAGTACTTC.

The V call is TRBV29-1, the J call TRBJ1-4, with D maybe TRBD1 (6 bases). The CDR3 has 15 amino acids. V was cut by 5 bases and J by 6 bases, with 19 bases left in between. CDR1 SQVTM and CDR2 ANQGSEA come from the germline V gene. In DNA form, the CDR3 reads TGCAGCGTTACATTGTCAGGGGCGGGTTATGAAAAACTGTTTTTT. Amino acids: CSVTLSGAGYEKLFF. The complete variable domain, with remaining parts taken from reference TRBV29-1 and TRBJ1-4, reads SAVISQKPSRDICQRGTSLTIQCQVDSQVTMMFWYRQQPGQSLTLIATANQGSEATYESGFVIDKFPISRPNLTFSTLTVSNMSPEDSSIYLCSVTLSGAGYEKLFFGSGTQLSVL.

The chain uses TRBV11-3 and TRBJ2-7, with D perhaps matching TRBD1 (6 bases). The ends were cut back, 1 base at V and 4 bases at J, with 8 bases in the middle. Germline CDR1 SGHNT, CDR2 YENEEA. The CDR3 loop spans 13 amino acids. CDR3 in amino acids: CASSLAQGYEQYF. The DNA for the CDR3 is TGTGCCAGCAGCTTAGCACAGGGTTACGAGCAGTACTTC.

The chain recombines TRBV11-2 with TRBJ1-1, with 8 bases identical to TRBD1. CDR3 length: 14 residues. Trimming at V came to 5 bases and at J to 3 bases, leaving 5 bases not matched to a gene. Germline loops: CDR1 SGHAT, CDR2 FQNNGV. The CDR3 DNA reads as TGTGCCAGCAGCCAACGGACAGGGTACACTGAAGCTTTCTTT. As protein: CASSQRTGYTEAFF.

The rearrangement joins TRBV3-1 (or the pseudogene TRBV3-2) to TRBJ2-5; 11 bases agree with TRBD1. V dropped 4 bases and J dropped 5; count of bases not matched to a gene: 9. The germline V gene has CDR1 LGHDT and CDR2 YNNKEL (reference sequence). The CDR3 length is 16 residues. DNA for the CDR3: TGTGCCAGCAGCCCCAGGACAGGGGGCAGCGGGGAGACCCAGTACTTC. Its translation: CASSPRTGGSGETQYF.

This clone was seen a single time. This chain uses TRBV27 with TRBJ1-1; D is ambiguous. Germline CDR1 and CDR2: MNHEY and SMNVEV (reference sequence). The CDR3 consists of 14 residues. V dropped 5 bases and J dropped 0 bases, with 10 bases sitting between them. The CDR3 spells CASSVIGMNTEAFF. CDR3 nucleotides: TGTGCCAGCAGTGTTATCGGGATGAACACTGAAGCTTTCTTT.

CDR3: CSVQQNQGTHEQFF. In DNA form, the CDR3 reads TGCAGCGTCCAACAGAACCAGGGGACGCATGAGCAGTTCTTC. The gene calls are TRBV29-1 and TRBJ2-1; maybe TRBD1 (6 bases). V was trimmed by 6 bases and J by 8 bases, leaving 20 bases between them. Per germline, CDR1 SQVTM and CDR2 ANQGSEA. This CDR3 has 14 residues.

The gene calls are TRBV7-2 and TRBJ1-4; tentative D call: TRBD1 (6 bases). The CDR3 has 13 amino acids. V lost 8 bases, J lost 8 bases, and 15 bases lay in between. Germline V gene lookup returns CDR1 SGHTA and CDR2 FQGNSA. The CDR3, as DNA: TGTGCCAGCTCCGGGGTGGGACAAGAAAAACTGTTTTTT. This translates into CASSGVGQEKLFF. The variable domain in full, completed from reference TRBV7-2 and TRBJ1-4, reads GAGVSQSPSNKVTEKGKDVELRCDPISGHTALYWYRQSLGQGLEFLIYFQGNSAPDKSGLPSDRFSAERTGGSVSTLTIQRTQQEDSAVYLCASSGVGQEKLFFGSGTQLSVL.

The chain couples TRBV4-3 to TRBJ2-6; TRBD1 matches at 7 bases. The CDR3 is 17 residues long. Germline CDR1 reads LGHNA; CDR2 reads YSLEER. J lost 0 bases, V lost 2 bases, and 4 bases had no gene match. CDR3 bases: TGCGCCAGCAGCCAACAGGGGGAGAGCTCTGGGGCCAACGTCCTGACTTTC. Protein product: CASSQQGESSGANVLTF.

CDR3 DNA: TGCAGCGTTGCCTCCAGACAAGAGACCCAGTACTTC. The encoded protein is CSVASRQETQYF. The chain joins TRBV29-1 to TRBJ2-5; D ambiguous. With 4 bases removed from V and 2 bases from J, the gap between germline ends came to 8 bases. CDR1 is SQVTM, CDR2 ANQGSEA, per germline. This CDR3 comprises 12 residues.

V and J are TRBV5-1 and TRBJ2-7; 15 positions agree with TRBD2. Germline V lookup: CDR1 SGHRS, CDR2 YFSETQ. With V trimmed by 4 bases and J by 4 bases, 9 bases remained unmatched. The CDR3 is 17 residues long. Here the CDR3 DNA reads TGCGCCAGCAGCATCACGGGGACTAGCGGGAGGAGGTACGAGCAGTACTTC. Amino acids: CASSITGTSGRRYEQYF.

The genes are TRBV7-9 and TRBJ1-2; 10 bases fit TRBD1. Looked up from germline, CDR1 is SEHNR and CDR2 is FQNEAQ (reference sequence). With 4 bases clipped from V and 6 bases from J, the junction kept 11 bases outside the gene matches. This CDR3 is built from 16 residues. The CDR3 coding sequence is TGTGCCAGCAGCTCCATCCGGGACAGGGGTATTGATGGCTACACCTTC. It yields the protein CASSSIRDRGIDGYTF.

The chain recombines TRBV18 with TRBJ1-3, with D tentatively TRBD1 (6 bases). Germline values: CDR1 KGHSH, CDR2 LQKENI. V lost 3 bases to trimming and J lost 2 bases, with 11 bases between them. The CDR3 sequence is 15 residues long. The DNA of the CDR3 is TGTGCCAGCTCACCGGCTACAGGGCCTGGAAACACCATATATTTT. This sequence encodes CASSPATGPGNTIYF.

The CDR3 protein is CASSQKLAGGPYEQFF. Here the CDR3 DNA reads TGTGCCAGCAGTCAAAAACTAGCGGGAGGGCCTTATGAGCAGTTCTTC. The chain uses TRBV27 and TRBJ2-1, with 13 bases fitting TRBD2. The CDR3 loop spans 16 amino acids. V gave up 5 bases and J gave up 8 bases; unmatched junction bases: 9. Germline V gene data show CDR1 as MNHEY and CDR2 as SMNVEV (reference sequence).

The V call is TRBV30, the J call TRBJ1-1; a possible D gene is TRBD1 (6 bases). CDR1 is GTSNPN and CDR2 is SVGIG in the germline V gene (reference sequence). Trimming left V 5 bases short and J 0 bases short, with 10 bases between. The CDR3 has 13 amino acids. The CDR3 spells CAWRTDLNTEAFF. CDR3 bases: TGTGCCTGGCGGACAGACTTGAACACTGAAGCTTTCTTT. Drawing the rest from reference TRBV30 and TRBJ1-1, the complete variable domain is SQTIHQWPATLVQPVGSPLSLECTVEGTSNPNLYWYRQAAGRGLQLLFYSVGIGQISSEVPQNLSASRPQDRQFILSSKKLLLSDSGFYLCAWRTDLNTEAFFGQGTRLTVV.

The chain combines TRBV11-1 with TRBJ1-4; D might be TRBD1 (5 bases). Germline V gene sequence: CDR1 SGHAT, CDR2 FQDESV (reference sequence). Trimming stripped 5 bases from V and 0 bases from J, with 10 bases between. The CDR3 spans 15 residues. CDR3 bases: TGTGCCAGCAGCCACAAACAGGCAACTAATGAAAAACTGTTTTTT. Amino acid sequence: CASSHKQATNEKLFF.

The CDR3, as DNA: TGTGCCTGGAGTGACGGGACAGGGGGCTCGCGTGGCTACACCTTC. The encoded protein is CAWSDGTGGSRGYTF. This chain links TRBV30 with TRBJ1-2; 12 bases are a match to TRBD1. With 1 base clipped from V and 7 bases from J, the junction kept 7 bases outside the gene matches. The CDR3 has 15 residues. In germline, CDR1 is GTSNPN, CDR2 SVGIG (reference sequence).

As to this clone: Here the CDR3 omits its conserved ending phenylalanine or tryptophan, so a read error is the likely source. No DNA is shown, since the ends of the CDR3 on it are uncertain; the CDR3 is the one TCRdb lists. The rearrangement uses TRBV10-3 and TRBJ2-7; the table names TRBD2, a call not compared with the DNA. From germline, CDR1 is ENHRY and CDR2 SYGVKD. Termini included, the CDR3 measures 13 amino acids. CDR3 sequence: CAIRGGLEDGEWL.

This clone was seen just once. The rearrangement uses TRBV12-3 or TRBV12-4 and TRBJ2-1; D perhaps matches TRBD1 (5 bases). The ends were cut back, 8 bases at V and 9 bases at J, with 17 bases in the middle. The CDR3 is made up of 13 amino acids. CDR3 nucleotide sequence: TGTGCCAGCGAAGCCCCGCTGACAGTTGAGCAGTTCTTC. It is translated as CASEAPLTVEQFF.

This clone was counted only a few times. The sample contains more than one DNA sequence encoding this CDR3. The J gene is TRBJ2-7, the V gene TRBV9; D is undetermined. Per germline, CDR1 SGDLS and CDR2 YYNGEE. V was cut by 4 bases and J by 3 bases, with 5 bases left in between. The CDR3 consists of 11 residues. The CDR3 loop reads CASSSGYEQYF. The CDR3 DNA sequence: TGTGCCAGCAGCTCGGGCTACGAGCAGTACTTC.